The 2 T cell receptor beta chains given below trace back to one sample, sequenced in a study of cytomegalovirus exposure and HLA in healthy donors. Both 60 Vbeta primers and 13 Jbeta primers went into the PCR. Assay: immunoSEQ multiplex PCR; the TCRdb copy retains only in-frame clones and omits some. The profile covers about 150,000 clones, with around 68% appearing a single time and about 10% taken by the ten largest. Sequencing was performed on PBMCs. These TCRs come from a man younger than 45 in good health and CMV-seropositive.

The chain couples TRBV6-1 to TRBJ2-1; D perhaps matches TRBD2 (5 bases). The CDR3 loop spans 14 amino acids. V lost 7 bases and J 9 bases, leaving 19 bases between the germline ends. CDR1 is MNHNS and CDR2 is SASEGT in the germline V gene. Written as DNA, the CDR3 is TGTGCCAGCAAAGCGGCCGACGTACCAAGTGAGCAGTTCTTC. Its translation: CASKAADVPSEQFF.

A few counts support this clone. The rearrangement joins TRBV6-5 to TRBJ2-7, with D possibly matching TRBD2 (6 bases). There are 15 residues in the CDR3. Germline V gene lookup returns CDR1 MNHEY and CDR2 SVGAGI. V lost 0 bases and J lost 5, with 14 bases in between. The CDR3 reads CASSYSWQGLHEQYF. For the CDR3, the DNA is TGTGCCAGCAGTTACTCGTGGCAGGGACTCCACGAGCAGTACTTC.